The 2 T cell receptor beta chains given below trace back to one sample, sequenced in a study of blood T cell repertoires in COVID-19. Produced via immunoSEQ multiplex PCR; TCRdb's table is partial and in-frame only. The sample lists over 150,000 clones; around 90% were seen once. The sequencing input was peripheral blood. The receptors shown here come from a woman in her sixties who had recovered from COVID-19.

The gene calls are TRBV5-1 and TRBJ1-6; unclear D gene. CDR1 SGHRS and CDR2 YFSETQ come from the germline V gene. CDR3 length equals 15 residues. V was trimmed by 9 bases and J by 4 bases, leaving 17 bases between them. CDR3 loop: CATSESGSYNSPLHF. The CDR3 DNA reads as TGCGCCACCTCCGAGTCGGGAAGTTATAATTCACCCCTCCACTTT.

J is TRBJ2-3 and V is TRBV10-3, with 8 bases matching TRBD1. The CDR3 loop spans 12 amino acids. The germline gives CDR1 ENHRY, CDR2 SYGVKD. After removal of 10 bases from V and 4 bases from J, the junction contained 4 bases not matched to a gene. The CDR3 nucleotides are TGTGCCACCGGACAGGGCCCAGATACGCAGTATTTT. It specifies CATGQGPDTQYF.